These T cell receptor beta chains were read from a single sample in a study of control samples from healthy donors and cancer patients. Sequencing was performed with immunoSEQ multiplex PCR; in TCRdb, only in-frame clones are kept and a portion is missing. The data hold 45,000 to 55,000 clones, with 85% to 95% observed a single time. Material for sequencing was blood. These receptors were obtained from a man between 25 and 39 years old in good health. Each CDR3 is given with its conserved first and last residue. The order of the fields is V gene, clone size, J gene, D gene, CDR3 DNA, CDR3 protein. D genes are given only for firm matches. Clone size, where shown, is once, few, many, or a class for clones that have expanded.

TRBV15,-,TRBJ2-2,-,TGTGCCACCAGCAGAGATCCAGTCAGTTACACCGGGGAGCTGTTTTTT,CATSRDPVSYTGELFF
TRBV27,once,TRBJ2-7,-,TGTGCCAGCAGCTCCCGGGGCCAGAGGGTCTACGAGCAGTACTTC,CASSSRGQRVYEQYF
TRBV6-4,-,TRBJ2-3,TRBD2,TGTGCCAGCAGTGACTCCGGGAGGGCCACAGATACGCAGTATTTT,CASSDSGRATDTQYF
TRBV5-8,-,TRBJ1-5,TRBD1,TGTGCCAGCAGCCGGGACAGGGGGCGGCTTTGGAGCAATCAGCCCCAGCATTTT,CASSRDRGRLWSNQPQHF
TRBV2,-,TRBJ2-5,TRBD2,TGTGCCAGCAGCCAACTAGCGCAGGAGACCCAGTACTTC,CASSQLAQETQYF
TRBV6-2/TRBV6-3,-,TRBJ2-3,TRBD2,TGTGCCAGCAGCAGAGTGGGGAGGGCCCTCGGAGATACGCAGTATTTT,CASSRVGRALGDTQYF
TRBV5-4,-,TRBJ2-2,TRBD2,TGTGCCAGCAGCTTGGCGACTAGCGGGAACACCGGGGAGCTGTTTTTT,CASSLATSGNTGELFF
TRBV7-9,-,TRBJ2-2,TRBD1,TGTGCCAGCAGGCACACCGGGACAGGGGCCACCGGGGAGCTGTTTTTT,CASRHTGTGATGELFF
TRBV6-4,-,TRBJ2-1,-,TGTGCCAGCAGTGACTCGGGAAGGGAGCAGTTCTTC,CASSDSGREQFF
TRBV7-8,-,TRBJ1-5,TRBD1,TGTGCCAGCAGCTTAAGGGGCGGAGGACAGGGTGGCCAGCCCCAGCATTTT,CASSLRGGGQGGQPQHF
TRBV3-1/TRBV3-2,-,TRBJ1-3,-,TGTGCCAGCAGCGAAGGTGGGGGCGGTGGAAACACCATATATTTT,CASSEGGGGGNTIYF
TRBV2,-,TRBJ1-2,TRBD1,TGTGCCAGCAGCGGTGACAGGGGGCGTACCTATGGCTACACCTTC,CASSGDRGRTYGYTF
TRBV20-1,-,TRBJ2-1,TRBD2,TGCAGTGCTAGTCGCCCTGCGGGACTACACTACAATGAGCAGTTCTTC,CSASRPAGLHYNEQFF
TRBV28,-,TRBJ2-1,-,TGTGCCAGCAGTTTAACAGGGTCTAATGAGCAGTTCTTC,CASSLTGSNEQFF
TRBV2,-,TRBJ2-1,-,TGTGCCAGCAGGCCTCGAAAGAAGGATGAGCAGTTCTTC,CASRPRKKDEQFF
TRBV29-1,-,TRBJ2-7,TRBD1,TGCAGCGTTATTACAGGGGGCAATGGCTACGAGCAGTACTTC,CSVITGGNGYEQYF
TRBV20-1,-,TRBJ2-7,TRBD2,TGCAGTGCTAGTCCCAAACTAGCGACCCTACTCGGGTACGAGCAGTACTTC,CSASPKLATLLGYEQYF
TRBV2,-,TRBJ1-5,-,TGTGCCAGCAGTGGTGGAGCGGCGGGTCAGCCCCAGCATTTT,CASSGGAAGQPQHF
TRBV18,once,TRBJ1-4,-,TGTGCCAGCTCACCAAATCTACAATCAGGCGAAAAACTGTTTTTT,CASSPNLQSGEKLFF
TRBV12-3/TRBV12-4,-,TRBJ1-1,TRBD1,TGTGCCAGCACCCCCGACAGGGCCGATGGAGCTTTCTTT,CASTPDRADGAFF
TRBV27,-,TRBJ2-2,-,TGTGCCAGCAGTTTAAGGCTGGGACTGAACACCGGGGAGCTGTTTTTT,CASSLRLGLNTGELFF
TRBV6-5,-,TRBJ1-1,-,TGTGCCAGCATGAAATGGGGAGTAATGGAAGCTTTCTTT,CASMKWGVMEAFF
TRBV7-9,-,TRBJ2-7,-,TGTGCCAGCAGCCCCTTGGACGAGCAGTACTTC,CASSPLDEQYF
TRBV5-1,-,TRBJ2-7,-,TGCGCCAGCAGCTTGGCGGGGATAGGGGATTCCGAGCAGTACTTC,CASSLAGIGDSEQYF
TRBV6-6,-,TRBJ1-1,TRBD1,TGTGCCAGCAGTTCACAGGGGGCCACTGAAGCTTTCTTT,CASSSQGATEAFF
TRBV7-2,-,TRBJ1-1,-,TGTGCCAGCAGCCCACAGTCCACAACTGAAGCTTTCTTT,CASSPQSTTEAFF
TRBV10-3,-,TRBJ1-1,TRBD1,TGTGCCACTCATCCGGGACAGGGGATGAACACTGAAGCTTTCTTT,CATHPGQGMNTEAFF
TRBV3-1/TRBV3-2,-,TRBJ2-5,-,TGTGCCAGCAGACCCGGGGCGTCACAAGAGACCCAGTACTTC,CASRPGASQETQYF
TRBV5-1,-,TRBJ2-1,TRBD2,TGCGCCAGCAGCTTTAGCACTAGCGGGCAGAATGAGCAGTTCTTC,CASSFSTSGQNEQFF
TRBV5-1,-,TRBJ2-7,TRBD1,TGCGCCAGCAACGGGGACAGCGTCCCCGGCTTCCACGAGCAGTACTTC,CASNGDSVPGFHEQYF
TRBV7-2,-,TRBJ2-1,TRBD2,TGTGCCAGCAGCCCAGAGCCGCTAGCGGGAGTTGAGCAGTTCTTC,CASSPEPLAGVEQFF
TRBV9,-,TRBJ1-6,-,TGTGCCAGCAGCGTAGAGGAAGGGGGATTTTCACCCCTCCACTTT,CASSVEEGGFSPLHF
TRBV5-1,-,TRBJ1-6,-,TGCGCCAGCAGCTTGGCTGGGCCGCGGGATTCACCCCTCCACTTT,CASSLAGPRDSPLHF
TRBV10-3,-,TRBJ2-7,TRBD2,TGTGCCATCAGTGAGTCCCCGGGACTAGCGGGAGGCTACGAGCAGTACTTC,CAISESPGLAGGYEQYF
TRBV18,-,TRBJ2-7,-,TGTGCCAGCTCACCACGACAGGTGAGGGACGAGCAGTACTTC,CASSPRQVRDEQYF
TRBV15,-,TRBJ1-5,TRBD1,TGTGCCACCAGCAGAGAACAGGGGCCTGTTTATGGTCAGCCCCGGCATTTT,CATSREQGPVYGQPRHF
TRBV2,-,TRBJ1-3,-,TGTGCCAGCAGTTATGCAGGGGCCTTCTCTGGAAACACCATATATTTT,CASSYAGAFSGNTIYF
TRBV7-2,-,TRBJ2-5,-,TGTGCCAGCAGCTCCTTCATCCTAGACACCGGGAGAACAGAGACCCAGTACTTC,CASSSFILDTGRTETQYF
TRBV15,few,TRBJ1-5,-,TGTGCCACCAGCAGAGACCAGGGCCCCAGTCAGCCCCAGCATTTT,CATSRDQGPSQPQHF
TRBV19,-,TRBJ2-7,-,TGTGCCAGTAGTATTGGCCCAAACCGCTACGAGCAGTACTTC,CASSIGPNRYEQYF